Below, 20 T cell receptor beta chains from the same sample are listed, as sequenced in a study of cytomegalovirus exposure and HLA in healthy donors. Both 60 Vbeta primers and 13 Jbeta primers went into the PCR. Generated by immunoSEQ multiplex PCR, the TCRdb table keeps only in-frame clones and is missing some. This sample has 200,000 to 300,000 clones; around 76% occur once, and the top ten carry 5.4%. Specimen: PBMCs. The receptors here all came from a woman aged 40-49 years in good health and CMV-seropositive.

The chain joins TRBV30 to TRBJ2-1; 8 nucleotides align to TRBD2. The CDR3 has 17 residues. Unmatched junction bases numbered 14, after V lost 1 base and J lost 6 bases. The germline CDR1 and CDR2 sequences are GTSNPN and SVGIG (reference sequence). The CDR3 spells CAWSEILGLAGSNEQFF. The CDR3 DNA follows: TGTGCCTGGAGTGAAATTTTGGGGCTAGCGGGTTCCAATGAGCAGTTCTTC.

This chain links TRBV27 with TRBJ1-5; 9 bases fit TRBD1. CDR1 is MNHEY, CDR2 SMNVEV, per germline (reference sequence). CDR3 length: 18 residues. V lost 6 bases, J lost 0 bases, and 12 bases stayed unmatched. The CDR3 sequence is CASRDRDRATYSNQPQHF. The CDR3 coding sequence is TGTGCCAGCAGGGACCGGGACAGGGCGACTTATAGCAATCAGCCCCAGCATTTT.

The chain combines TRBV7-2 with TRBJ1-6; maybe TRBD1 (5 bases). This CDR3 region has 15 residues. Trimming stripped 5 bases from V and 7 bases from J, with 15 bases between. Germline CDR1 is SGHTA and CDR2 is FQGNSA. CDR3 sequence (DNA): TGTGCCAGCAGCCCCACTTCGGGGGACAATTCACCCCTCCACTTT. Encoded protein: CASSPTSGDNSPLHF.

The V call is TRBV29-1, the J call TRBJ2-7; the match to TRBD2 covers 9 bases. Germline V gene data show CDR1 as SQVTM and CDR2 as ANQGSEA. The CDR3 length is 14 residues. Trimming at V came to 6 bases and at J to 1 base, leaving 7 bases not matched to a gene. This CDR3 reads CSVSSSGVSYEQYF. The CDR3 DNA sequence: TGCAGCGTCTCATCTAGCGGGGTATCCTACGAGCAGTACTTC.

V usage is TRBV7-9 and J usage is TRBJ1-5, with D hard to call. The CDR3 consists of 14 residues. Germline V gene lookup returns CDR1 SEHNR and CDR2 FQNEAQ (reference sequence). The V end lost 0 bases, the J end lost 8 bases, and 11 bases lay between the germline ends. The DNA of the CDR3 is TGTGCCAGCAGCTTAGCGCCTTTAGGAGAGCCCCAGCATTTT. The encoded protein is CASSLAPLGEPQHF.

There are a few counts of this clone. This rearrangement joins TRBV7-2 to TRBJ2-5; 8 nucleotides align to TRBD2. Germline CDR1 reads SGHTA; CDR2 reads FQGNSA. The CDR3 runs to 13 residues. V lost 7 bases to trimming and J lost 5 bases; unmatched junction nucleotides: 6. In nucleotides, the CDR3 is TGTGCCAGCAACCGGGGGGGCGGTGAGACCCAGTACTTC. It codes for CASNRGGGETQYF.

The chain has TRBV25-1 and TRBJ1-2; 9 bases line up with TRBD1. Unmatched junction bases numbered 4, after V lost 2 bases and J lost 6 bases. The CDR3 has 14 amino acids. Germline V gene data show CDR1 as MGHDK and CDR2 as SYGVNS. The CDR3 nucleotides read TGTGCCAGCAGTGAACGGGGACAGGGTAATGGCTACACCTTC. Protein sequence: CASSERGQGNGYTF.

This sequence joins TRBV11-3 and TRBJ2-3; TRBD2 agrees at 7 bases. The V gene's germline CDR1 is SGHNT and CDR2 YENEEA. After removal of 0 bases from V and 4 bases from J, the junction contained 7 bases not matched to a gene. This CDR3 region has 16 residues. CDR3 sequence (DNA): TGTGCCAGCAGCTTAGAGTGGCGGGCGGGAGCAGATACGCAGTATTTT. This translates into CASSLEWRAGADTQYF.

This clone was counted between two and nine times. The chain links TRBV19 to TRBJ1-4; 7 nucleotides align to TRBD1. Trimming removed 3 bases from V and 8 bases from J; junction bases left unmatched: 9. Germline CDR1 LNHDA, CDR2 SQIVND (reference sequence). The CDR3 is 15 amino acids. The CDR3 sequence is CASSIWTGTEEKLFF. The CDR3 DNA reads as TGTGCCAGTAGTATTTGGACAGGAACTGAGGAAAAACTGTTTTTT.

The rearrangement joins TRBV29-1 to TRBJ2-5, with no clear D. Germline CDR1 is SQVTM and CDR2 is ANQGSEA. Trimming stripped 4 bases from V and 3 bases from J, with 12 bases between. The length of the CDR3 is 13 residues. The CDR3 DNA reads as TGCAGCGTTGGATACGGGTACGAAGAGACCCAGTACTTC. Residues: CSVGYGYEETQYF.

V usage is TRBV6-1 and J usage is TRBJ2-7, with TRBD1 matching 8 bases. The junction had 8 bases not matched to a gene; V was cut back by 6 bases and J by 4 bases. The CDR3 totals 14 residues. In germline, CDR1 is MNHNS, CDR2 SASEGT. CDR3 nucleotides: TGTGCCAGCAGCGTAACAGGGGGGAGGTACGAGCAGTACTTC. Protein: CASSVTGGRYEQYF.

CDR3 nucleotide sequence: TGTGCCAGTAGTTCGTGGGACAGGGGGGATAGCAATCAGCCCCAGCATTTT. Amino acids: CASSSWDRGDSNQPQHF. The V and J genes are TRBV19 and TRBJ1-5, with 11 bases that match TRBD1. With V trimmed by 5 bases and J by 0 bases, 6 bases remained unmatched. Germline V lookup: CDR1 LNHDA, CDR2 SQIVND (reference sequence). There are 17 residues in the CDR3.

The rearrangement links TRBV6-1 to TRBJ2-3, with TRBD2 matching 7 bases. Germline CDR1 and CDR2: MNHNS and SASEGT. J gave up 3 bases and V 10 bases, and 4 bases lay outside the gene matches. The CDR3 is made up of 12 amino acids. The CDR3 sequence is CATRTRTDTQYF. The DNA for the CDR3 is TGTGCCACCCGGACTAGGACAGATACGCAGTATTTT.

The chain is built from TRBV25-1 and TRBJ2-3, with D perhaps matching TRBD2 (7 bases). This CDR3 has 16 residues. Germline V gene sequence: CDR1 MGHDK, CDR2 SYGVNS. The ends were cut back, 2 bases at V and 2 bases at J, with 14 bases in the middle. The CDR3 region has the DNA TGTGCCAGCAGTGAAATCGGCGGGGGCTTCACAGATACGCAGTATTTT. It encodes CASSEIGGGFTDTQYF.

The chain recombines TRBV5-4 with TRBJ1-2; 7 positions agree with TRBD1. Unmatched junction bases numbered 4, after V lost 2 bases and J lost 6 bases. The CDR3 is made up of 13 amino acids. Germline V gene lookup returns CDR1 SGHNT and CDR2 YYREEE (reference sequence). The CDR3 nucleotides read TGTGCCAGCAGCTTAAAGGGGGCGGATGGCTACACCTTC. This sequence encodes CASSLKGADGYTF.

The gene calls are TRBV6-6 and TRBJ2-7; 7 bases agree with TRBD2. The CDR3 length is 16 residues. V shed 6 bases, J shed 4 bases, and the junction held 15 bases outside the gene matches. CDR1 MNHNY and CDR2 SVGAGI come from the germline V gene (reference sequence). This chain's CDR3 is CASRPTRTRQSYEQYF. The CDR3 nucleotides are TGTGCCAGCAGACCCACTAGGACTAGACAGTCTTACGAGCAGTACTTC.

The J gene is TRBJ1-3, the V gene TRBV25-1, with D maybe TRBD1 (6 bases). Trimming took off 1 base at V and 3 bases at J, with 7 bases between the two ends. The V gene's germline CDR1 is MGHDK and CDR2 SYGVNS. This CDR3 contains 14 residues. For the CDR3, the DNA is TGTGCCAGCAGTGAATCAGGGGATGGAAACACCATATATTTT. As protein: CASSESGDGNTIYF. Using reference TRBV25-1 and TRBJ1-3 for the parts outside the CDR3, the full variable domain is EADIYQTPRYLVIGTGKKITLECSQTMGHDKMYWYQQDPGMELHLIHYSYGVNSTEKGDLSSESTVSRIRTEHFPLTLESARPSHTSQYLCASSESGDGNTIYFGEGSWLTVV.

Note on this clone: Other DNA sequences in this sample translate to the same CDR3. The CDR3: CAWRGGATSPLHF. The CDR3 region has the DNA TGTGCCTGGAGGGGGGGGGCTACCTCCCCCCTCCACTTT. The V call is TRBV30, the J call TRBJ1-6, with a possible D match to TRBD1 (6 bases). Germline lookup yields CDR1 GTSNPN and CDR2 SVGIG (reference sequence). The CDR3 is 13 residues long. Trimming took off 3 bases at V and 13 bases at J, with 16 bases between the two ends.

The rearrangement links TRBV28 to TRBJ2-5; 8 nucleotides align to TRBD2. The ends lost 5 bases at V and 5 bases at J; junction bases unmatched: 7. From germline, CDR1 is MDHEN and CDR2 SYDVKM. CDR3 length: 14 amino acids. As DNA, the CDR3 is TGTGCCAGCAGTCCCGGGACTAGAAGGGAGACCCAGTACTTC. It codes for CASSPGTRRETQYF. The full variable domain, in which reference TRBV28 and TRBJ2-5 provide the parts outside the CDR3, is DVKVTQSSRYLVKRTGEKVFLECVQDMDHENMFWYRQDPGLGLRLIYFSYDVKMKEKGDIPEGYSVSREKKERFSLILESASTNQTSMYLCASSPGTRRETQYFGPGTRLLVL.

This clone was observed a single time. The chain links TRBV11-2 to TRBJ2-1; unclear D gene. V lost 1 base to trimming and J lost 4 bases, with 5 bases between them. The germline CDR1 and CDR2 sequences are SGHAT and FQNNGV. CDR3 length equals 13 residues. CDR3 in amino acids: CASSLAVYNEQFF. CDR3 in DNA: TGTGCCAGCAGCTTAGCCGTGTACAATGAGCAGTTCTTC.